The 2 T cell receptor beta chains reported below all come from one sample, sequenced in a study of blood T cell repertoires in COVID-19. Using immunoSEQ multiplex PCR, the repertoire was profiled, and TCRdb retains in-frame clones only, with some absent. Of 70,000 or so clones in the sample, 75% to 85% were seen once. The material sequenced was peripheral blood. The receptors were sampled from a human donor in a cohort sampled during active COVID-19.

The CDR3 DNA is TGTGCCAGCAGCCCCGGGACTACCCTCTCCACAGATACGCAGTATTTT. As protein: CASSPGTTLSTDTQYF. This chain joins TRBV5-6 and TRBJ2-3, with 7 bases matching TRBD2. The V gene's germline CDR1 is SGHDT and CDR2 YYEEEE. V lost 4 bases, J lost 2 bases, and 10 bases stayed unmatched. The CDR3 runs to 16 residues.

This CDR3 reads CASSSLAGRDEQYF. The CDR3 DNA reads as TGTGCCAGCAGCTCTCTAGCGGGACGGGACGAGCAGTACTTC. The V and J genes are TRBV7-2 and TRBJ2-7; TRBD2 aligns across 9 bases. This CDR3 spans 14 amino acids. The germline V gene encodes CDR1 SGHTA and CDR2 FQGNSA. V lost 4 bases and J lost 5; bases outside the gene matches: 6.